This T cell receptor beta chain is drawn from a study of shared clonotypes between healthy human individuals. Broader study findings: In contrast to clonotypes shared by all four donors, non-shared clonotypes had lower generation probabilities. Clonotype sharing among donors, it was expected, would be affected by sequencing depth.

The data were produced by immunoSEQ multiplex PCR, yet TCRdb's version contains in-frame clones alone and is incomplete. The sample has roughly 810,000 clones; about 96% are singletons. Trimming took 0 bases from V and 2 from J, leaving 9 bases between them. CDR3 length equals 14 residues. CDR1 is SGHNT and CDR2 is YYREEE in the germline V gene (reference sequence). Note on this clone: Its target is not known.

CD45RO-negative CD8 cells positively selected for CCR7 made up the naive population, which excluded terminally differentiated effector memory CD45RA+ cells. The TCR originated in a young man in good health. V is TRBV5-4 and J is TRBJ2-7; no clear D. Sequences were obtained from naive CD8+ T cells sorted from blood. The CDR3 sequence: CASSLVRNPYEQYF. The CDR3 nucleotides read TGTGCCAGCAGCTTGGTTAGGAATCCCTACGAGCAGTACTTC.